Below, one T cell receptor (beta chain) is given with its context. Its target is unknown. Sequencing was performed with immunoSEQ multiplex PCR; in TCRdb, only in-frame clones are kept and a portion is missing. The data show about 420,000 clones, roughly 90% seen once. The V and J ends lost 1 base and 5 bases, in that order; junction bases with no gene match: 10. The CDR3 extends over 19 amino acids. The germline V gene encodes CDR1 KGHDR and CDR2 SFDVKD. This specimen belongs to a study of Ad26.COV2.S vaccination and SARS-CoV-2 variants. Across the whole study: In the COV1001 trial, the donor was in the Ad26.COV2.S arm.

Treatment defined: around 19 received Ad26.COV2.S at low or high dose, single or two shots; about 5 received placebo; per-sample allocation not given. On day 63 after the first injection, vaccine and placebo recipients gave samples. Donation came from an adult in Boston who was aged 18-55 years. The vaccine delivered Wuhan-strain SARS-CoV-2 spike through an Ad26 vector. The study, taken as a whole, reports: Across vaccine and placebo recipients, the breadth of non-spike TCRs was similar.

The TCR originated in a person aged 18-65 years who received the Ad26.COV2.S COVID-19 vaccine or a placebo. The chain joins TRBV24-1 to TRBJ2-1, with 13 nucleotides matching TRBD2. The sample in question was peripheral blood, obtained in a trial of Ad26.COV2.S vaccine versus placebo. CDR3 residues: CATSDFRTSGGGGNNEQFF. In nucleotides, the CDR3 is TGTGCCACCAGTGATTTTAGGACTAGCGGGGGTGGAGGGAACAATGAGCAGTTCTTC.